These T cell receptor beta chains were read from a single sample in a study of persistence of HIV-infected CD4 T cells. The protocol was immunoSEQ multiplex PCR, while the TCRdb copy is restricted to in-frame clones and leaves out a portion. The sample includes roughly 30,000 clones, almost 85% seen only once; the top ten take roughly 4.5%. Their antigens are not known. Sequenced here: CD4+ T cells sorted from PBMCs after 18-hour stimulation, sampled from a patient who received antiretroviral therapy. The receptors here all came from an adult man with HIV who was CMV-seropositive. Both conserved end residues are part of each CDR3. The order of the fields is V gene, J gene, CDR3 length, clone size, D gene, CDR3 DNA, CDR3 protein. A D gene is named only where the DNA matches it firmly. Part of the rows lack a size; the others show once, few, many or a class for expanded clones.

>TRBV9|TRBJ2-5|15|-|TRBD2
TGTGCCAGCAGCGCTCAGCGGGGGTTGAGGGAGACCCAGTACTTC
CASSAQRGLRETQYF
>TRBV6-1|TRBJ2-3|16|few|-
TGTGCCAGCAGTGGGTACTCTCTAACGAGGACAGATACGCAGTATTTT
CASSGYSLTRTDTQYF
>TRBV7-3|TRBJ2-6|16|-|-
TGTGCCAGCAGGGCAGTGCAAACCTCTGGGGCCAACGTCCTGACTTTC
CASRAVQTSGANVLTF
>TRBV15|TRBJ1-3|14|-|-
TGTGCCACCAGCGCCCGTGTAACTGGAAACACCATATATTTT
CATSARVTGNTIYF
>TRBV30|TRBJ1-6|16|-|-
TGTGCCTGGAGTGGATCCCCGGACAGATTAAATTCACCCCTCCACTTT
CAWSGSPDRLNSPLHF
>TRBV5-1|TRBJ2-1|14|-|-
TGCGCCAGCTCTTCGAGGGGCCCCTACAATGAGCAGTTCTTC
CASSSRGPYNEQFF
>TRBV5-1|TRBJ1-1|15|-|-
TGCGCCAGCAGCTTACAAGGGACTTTGAACACTGAAGCTTTCTTT
CASSLQGTLNTEAFF
>TRBV7-9|TRBJ2-5|15|-|TRBD2
TGTGCCAGCAGCCTGACTAGCGGGGTGCCCGAGACCCAGTACTTC
CASSLTSGVPETQYF
>TRBV12-3/TRBV12-4|TRBJ2-7|13|-|-
TGTGCCAGCAGTTTACGAGCCAAGAGCGAGCAGTACTTC
CASSLRAKSEQYF
>TRBV19|TRBJ1-1|13|few|-
TGTGCCAGTAGTCACCAGATTGGCACTGAAGCTTTCTTT
CASSHQIGTEAFF
>TRBV6-5|TRBJ1-2|13|-|TRBD1
TGTGCCAGCAGTTACTGGGACAGGGGTGGCTACACCTTC
CASSYWDRGGYTF
>TRBV4-2|TRBJ2-5|15|-|TRBD1
TGTGCCAGCAACCCCGGGACAGGGGGTCAAGAGACCCAGTACTTC
CASNPGTGGQETQYF
>TRBV5-1|TRBJ1-6|14|-|-
TGCGCCAGCAGCTTGGTAGGGGGGGATAAGGCCCTCCACTTT
CASSLVGGDKALHF
>TRBV5-5|TRBJ1-6|14|-|-
TGTGCCAGCAGCCGGGCGGGGGGCGGATCACCCCTCCACTTT
CASSRAGGGSPLHF
>TRBV19|TRBJ1-2|15|-|-
TGTGCCAGTAGTCCCGAACGGCGGGGGGACTATGGCTACACCTTC
CASSPERRGDYGYTF
>TRBV5-1|TRBJ2-3|16|-|TRBD2
TGCGCCAGCAGCCCCGGACTAGCGGGGAGCACAGATACGCAGTATTTT
CASSPGLAGSTDTQYF
>TRBV5-5|TRBJ2-3|16|once|TRBD2
TGTGCCAGCAGCTTTGGCGGGGGGGCGGTAGGAGATACGCAGTATTTT
CASSFGGGAVGDTQYF
>TRBV29-1|TRBJ2-3|13|few|TRBD1
TGCAGCGTAGGGACAGGGGGGGCAGATACGCAGTATTTT
CSVGTGGADTQYF
>TRBV14|TRBJ1-2|13|-|-
TGTGCCAGCAGCCAAGATTTACAGTATGGCTACACCTTC
CASSQDLQYGYTF
>TRBV3-1/TRBV3-2|TRBJ1-3|16|-|TRBD1
TGTGCCAGCAGCCAATTCACCGGGACAGCTGGAAACACCATATATTTT
CASSQFTGTAGNTIYF
>TRBV2|TRBJ2-3|14|-|TRBD2
TGTGCCAGCAGGGGGGGACTAGTGGTAGATACGCAGTATTTT
CASRGGLVVDTQYF
>TRBV6-5|TRBJ1-2|14|-|-
TGTGCCAGCAGTCCCCTGTGGACTAACTATGGCTACACCTTC
CASSPLWTNYGYTF
>TRBV5-4|TRBJ2-3|12|few|-
TGTGCCAGCAGCCCCGACCCGGATACGCAGTATTTT
CASSPDPDTQYF
>TRBV24-1|TRBJ1-5|16|once|-
TGTGCCACCAGTGATGGGGGGGTGACTAGCAATCAGCCCCAGCATTTT
CATSDGGVTSNQPQHF
>TRBV7-6|TRBJ2-1|15|-|-
TGTGCCAGCAGCCCGGGAACAGCTTCCTACAATGAGCAGTTCTTC
CASSPGTASYNEQFF
>TRBV7-2|TRBJ1-2|14|-|-
TGTGCCAGCAGCTTAAGCAGCGGTGCTGGAGGCTACACCTTC
CASSLSSGAGGYTF
>TRBV11-1|TRBJ2-7|14|-|-
TGTGCCAGCAGCTTAGATCTCACTGGGGGCGAGCAGTACTTC
CASSLDLTGGEQYF
>TRBV15|TRBJ2-1|15|-|-
TGTGCCACCAGCAGAGATCTCTTAGGTGGTAATGAGCAGTTCTTC
CATSRDLLGGNEQFF
>TRBV2|TRBJ1-6|16|few|-
TGTGCCAGCAGATCCGCCTTCCGGGCCCCCGCCAAGCCCCTCCACTTT
CASRSAFRAPAKPLHF
>TRBV7-9|TRBJ1-1|14|few|-
TGTGCCAGCAGCTTGCCGGACAGGAACACTGAAGCTTTCTTT
CASSLPDRNTEAFF
>TRBV5-1|TRBJ2-5|15|-|TRBD1
TGCGCCAGCAGCTTGGGGGCAGGGGGCGTGGAGACCCAGTACTTC
CASSLGAGGVETQYF
>TRBV2|TRBJ1-5|13|few|-
TGTGCCAGCAGTTTTTTCAGCAATCAGCCCCAGCATTTT
CASSFFSNQPQHF
>TRBV5-4|TRBJ1-2|15|-|-
TGTGCCAGCAGCTTGCGGGGTTTGCCTAACTATGGCTACACCTTC
CASSLRGLPNYGYTF
>TRBV2|TRBJ2-5|16|-|-
TGTGCCAGCAGTGAAAGGTCCAGGGGGGTGCGGGAGACCCAGTACTTC
CASSERSRGVRETQYF
>TRBV7-9|TRBJ2-7|13|-|-
TGTGCCAGCAGCCTGACAGCCGGTCCGGAGCAGTACTTC
CASSLTAGPEQYF
>TRBV14|TRBJ2-3|14|-|-
TGTGCCAGCAGCCAAGTACAGATCACAGATACGCAGTATTTT
CASSQVQITDTQYF
>TRBV28|TRBJ2-1|15|once|-
TGTGCCAGCAGTTCCCGACAGCTAGGGGACCATGAGCAGTTCTTC
CASSSRQLGDHEQFF
>TRBV10-2|TRBJ1-5|13|-|TRBD1
TGCGCCAGCTCCGCAGGGGGACATCAGCCCCAGCATTTT
CASSAGGHQPQHF
>TRBV6-5|TRBJ1-1|14|few|-
TGTGCCAGCAGTTACACGAAGCGTCGGACTGAAGCTTTCTTT
CASSYTKRRTEAFF
>TRBV4-1|TRBJ1-4|14|-|-
TGCGCCAGCAGCCAACAAGAGATTAATGAAAAACTGTTTTTT
CASSQQEINEKLFF
>TRBV19|TRBJ2-2|16|-|TRBD2
TGTGCCAGTAGTATAATGGCGGGGGGGCGAACCGGGGAGCTGTTTTTT
CASSIMAGGRTGELFF
>TRBV10-1|TRBJ1-1|13|-|-
TGCGCCAGCAGTGGGCTACGGAACACTGAAGCTTTCTTT
CASSGLRNTEAFF
>TRBV3-1/TRBV3-2|TRBJ1-1|15|-|-
TGTGCCAGCAGCCAAGAGACAGACTTGAACACTGAAGCTTTCTTT
CASSQETDLNTEAFF
>TRBV3-1/TRBV3-2|TRBJ1-3|15|once|-
TGTGCCAGCAGCCCAAGGGGGAACTCTGGAAACACCATATATTTT
CASSPRGNSGNTIYF
>TRBV21-1|TRBJ1-1|18|-|-
TGTGCCAGCAGCAAACCCTTACCTGACAGGGGATTGAACACTGAAGCTTTCTTT
CASSKPLPDRGLNTEAFF